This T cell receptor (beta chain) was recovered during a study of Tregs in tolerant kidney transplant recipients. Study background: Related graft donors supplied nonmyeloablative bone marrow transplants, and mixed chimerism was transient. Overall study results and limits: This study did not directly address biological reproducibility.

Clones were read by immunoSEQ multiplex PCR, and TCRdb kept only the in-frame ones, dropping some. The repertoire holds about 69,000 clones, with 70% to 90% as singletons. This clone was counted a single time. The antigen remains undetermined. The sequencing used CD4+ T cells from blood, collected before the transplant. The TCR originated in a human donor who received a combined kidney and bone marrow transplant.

The CDR3: CASGSKSTYEQYF. The CDR3 nucleotides are TGTGCCAGCGGGAGCAAATCTACCTACGAGCAGTACTTC. This chain connects TRBV2 to TRBJ2-7; TRBD2 is a possible D gene (5 bases). CDR1 is SNHLY, CDR2 FYNNEI, per germline. The CDR3 consists of 13 residues. V lost 8 bases to trimming and J lost 2 bases, with 13 bases between them.